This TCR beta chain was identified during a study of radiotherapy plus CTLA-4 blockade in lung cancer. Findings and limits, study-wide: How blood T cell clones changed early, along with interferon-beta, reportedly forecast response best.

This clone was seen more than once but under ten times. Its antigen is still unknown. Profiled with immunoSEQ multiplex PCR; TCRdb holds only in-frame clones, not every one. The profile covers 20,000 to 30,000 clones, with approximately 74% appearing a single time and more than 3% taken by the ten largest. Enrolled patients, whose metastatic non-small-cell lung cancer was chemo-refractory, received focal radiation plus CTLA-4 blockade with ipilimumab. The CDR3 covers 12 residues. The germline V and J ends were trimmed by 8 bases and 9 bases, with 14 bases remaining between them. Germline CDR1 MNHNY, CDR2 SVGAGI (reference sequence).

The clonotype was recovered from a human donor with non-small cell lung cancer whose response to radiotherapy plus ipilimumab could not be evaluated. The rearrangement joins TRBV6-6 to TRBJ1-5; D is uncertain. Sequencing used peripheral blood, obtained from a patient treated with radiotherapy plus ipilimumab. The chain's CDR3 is CASGEPPRPQHF. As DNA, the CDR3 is TGTGCCAGCGGGGAGCCTCCCCGGCCCCAGCATTTT.